Included here is one T cell receptor beta chain sequence, with context. Its antigen is not identified. V lost 2 bases and J lost 5, with 7 bases in between. CDR1 is MNHEY, CDR2 SVGAGI, per germline. The CDR3 sequence is 13 residues long. The data were obtained in a study of cytomegalovirus exposure and HLA in healthy donors. Sequenced by immunoSEQ multiplex PCR; TCRdb stores in-frame clones only, minus some. Among 200,000 to 300,000 clones listed, approximately 83% were seen once. General study points: Researchers counted roughly 160 TCR beta chains as cytomegalovirus-associated.

The origin of this receptor is a woman in her twenties or thirties in good health and CMV-seropositive. This rearrangement joins TRBV6-5 to TRBJ1-5; D may be TRBD1 (5 bases). What was sequenced was PBMCs. The CDR3 nucleotides are TGTGCCAGCAGTTACAACAGGTATCAGCCCCAGCATTTT. Protein product: CASSYNRYQPQHF.